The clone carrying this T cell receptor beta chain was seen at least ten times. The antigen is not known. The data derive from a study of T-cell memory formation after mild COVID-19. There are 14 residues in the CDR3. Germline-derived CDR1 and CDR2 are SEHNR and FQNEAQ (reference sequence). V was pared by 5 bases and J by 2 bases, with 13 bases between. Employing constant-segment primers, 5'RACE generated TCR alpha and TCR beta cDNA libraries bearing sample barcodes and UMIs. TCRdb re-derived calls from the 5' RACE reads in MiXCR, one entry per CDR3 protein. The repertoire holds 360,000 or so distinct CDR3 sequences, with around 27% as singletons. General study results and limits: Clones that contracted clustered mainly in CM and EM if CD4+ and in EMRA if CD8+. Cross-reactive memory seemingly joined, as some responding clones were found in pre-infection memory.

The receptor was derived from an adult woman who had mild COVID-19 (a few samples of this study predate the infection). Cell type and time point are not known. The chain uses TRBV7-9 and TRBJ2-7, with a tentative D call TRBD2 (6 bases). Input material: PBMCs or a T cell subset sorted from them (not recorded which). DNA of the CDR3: TGTGCCAGCAGCCTGGGGGGTCCCACCTACGAGCAGTACTTC. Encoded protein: CASSLGGPTYEQYF.